This entry concerns a single TCR beta chain. The entry originates in a study of T cells after yellow fever vaccination. TCRdb used MiXCR to reprocess the 5' RACE reads, holding one entry per CDR3 protein. This table holds 250,000 to 300,000 distinct CDR3 sequences, 10% to 15% found once. The CDR3 extends over 14 amino acids. The germline V gene has CDR1 GTSNPN and CDR2 SVGIG (reference sequence). Trimming took 0 bases from V and 5 from J, leaving 10 bases between them. The chain uses TRBV30 and TRBJ2-2; D might be TRBD2 (5 bases). The origin of this receptor is a man in his thirties or forties who received the YFV17D yellow fever vaccine. The sequencing here drew on CD4+ T cells sorted from PBMCs, taken 45 days after the yellow fever booster vaccination. In DNA form, the CDR3 reads TGTGCCTGGAGTGTACAGAGGAGGACCGGGGAGCTGTTTTTT. Translation: CAWSVQRRTGELFF.